The following is a TCR beta chain sequence with its context. Its antigen is currently unknown. The data belong to a study of cytomegalovirus exposure and HLA in healthy donors. The CDR3 spans 16 residues. CDR1 and CDR2 (germline): MDHEN, SYDVKM. V trimming: 5 bases; J trimming: 2 bases; junction bases outside the gene matches: 10. Notes on the study in general: Some TCR beta chains (roughly 160 of them) were listed as cytomegalovirus-associated.

Sequenced by immunoSEQ multiplex PCR; TCRdb stores in-frame clones only, minus some. The data contain some 170,000 clones, around nine tenths of them singletons. This TCR derives from a man in his thirties or forties in good health and CMV-seropositive. The specimen was PBMCs. The chain recombines TRBV28 with TRBJ1-2; 8 bases match TRBD1. CDR3 nucleotides: TGTGCCAGCAGTCCCTGGACAGGGAATTTCAACTATGGCTACACCTTC. Amino acid sequence: CASSPWTGNFNYGYTF.